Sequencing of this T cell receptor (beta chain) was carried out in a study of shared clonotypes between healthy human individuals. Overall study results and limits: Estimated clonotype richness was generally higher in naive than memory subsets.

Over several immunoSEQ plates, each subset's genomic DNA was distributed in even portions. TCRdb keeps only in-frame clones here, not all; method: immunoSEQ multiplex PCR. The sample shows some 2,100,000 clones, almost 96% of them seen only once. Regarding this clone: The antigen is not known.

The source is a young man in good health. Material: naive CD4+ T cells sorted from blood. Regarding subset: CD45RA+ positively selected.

CDR3 sequence: CASSLSWTSGGVGEQFF. CDR3 in DNA: TGTGCCAGCAGTTTATCTTGGACTAGCGGGGGGGTTGGTGAGCAGTTCTTC. This chain links TRBV28 with TRBJ2-1; TRBD2 agrees at 15 bases. Germline assignment: CDR1 MDHEN and CDR2 SYDVKM. The CDR3 is 17 residues long. The J segment lost 9 bases and the V segment lost 1 base, leaving 7 bases of the junction unmatched.